Listed here are 3 T cell receptor beta chains from one sample, sequenced in a study of T cell responses to AZD1222 COVID-19 vaccine. Profiling relied on immunoSEQ multiplex PCR, and the TCRdb table lists in-frame clones only, not all of them. Of 60,000 to 90,000 clones detected, roughly 80% appear once; the ten largest clones hold roughly a quarter. The sample here was peripheral blood, taken 28 days after the second dose of the MenACWY control vaccine. The receptors were gathered from an adult who received the MenACWY meningococcal vaccine as a control.

V and J are TRBV5-4 and TRBJ1-2; weak D call: TRBD1 (6 bases). Germline CDR1 and CDR2: SGHNT and YYREEE (reference sequence). This CDR3 has 14 amino acids. V was cut by 4 bases and J by 8 bases, with 18 bases left in between. The CDR3 nucleotides read TGTGCCAGCAGCGCACCGGGGAGGGACAACGGCTACACCTTC. This codes for CASSAPGRDNGYTF.

A few counts support this clone. V is TRBV12-5 and J is TRBJ2-2; D is uncertain. Germline CDR1 reads LGHNT; CDR2 reads FRNRAP. CDR3 length: 16 amino acids. V was trimmed by 6 bases and J by 4 bases, leaving 18 bases between them. The CDR3: CASGTAMGGSTGELFF. CDR3 nucleotide sequence: TGTGCTAGTGGAACCGCCATGGGTGGATCCACCGGGGAGCTGTTTTTT.

The J gene is TRBJ1-1, the V gene TRBV5-4; tentative D call: TRBD1 (5 bases). This CDR3 is 16 amino acids long. The germline CDR1 and CDR2 sequences are SGHNT and YYREEE (reference sequence). V lost 4 bases, J lost 0 bases, and 16 bases lay in between. The CDR3 DNA sequence: TGTGCCAGCAGCCCATTGTCAGGGAGGGTGAACACTGAAGCTTTCTTT. Translating gives CASSPLSGRVNTEAFF.